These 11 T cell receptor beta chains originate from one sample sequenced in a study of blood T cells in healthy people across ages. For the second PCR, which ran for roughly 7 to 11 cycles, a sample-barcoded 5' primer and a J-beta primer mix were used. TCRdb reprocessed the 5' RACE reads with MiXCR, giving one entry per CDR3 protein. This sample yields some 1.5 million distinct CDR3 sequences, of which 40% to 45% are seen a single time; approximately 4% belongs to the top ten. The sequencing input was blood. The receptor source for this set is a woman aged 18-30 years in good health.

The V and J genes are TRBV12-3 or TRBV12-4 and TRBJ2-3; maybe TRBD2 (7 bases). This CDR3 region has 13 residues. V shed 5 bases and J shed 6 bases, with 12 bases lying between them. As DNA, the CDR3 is TGTGCCAGCAGTCGGGGGGCCCGGGATACGCAGTATTTT. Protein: CASSRGARDTQYF.

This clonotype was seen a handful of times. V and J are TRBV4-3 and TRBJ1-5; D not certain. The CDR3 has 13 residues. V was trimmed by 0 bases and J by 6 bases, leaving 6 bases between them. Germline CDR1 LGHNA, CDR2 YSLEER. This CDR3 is CASSQEVFQPQHF. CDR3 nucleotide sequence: TGCGCCAGCAGCCAAGAGGTATTTCAGCCCCAGCATTTT.

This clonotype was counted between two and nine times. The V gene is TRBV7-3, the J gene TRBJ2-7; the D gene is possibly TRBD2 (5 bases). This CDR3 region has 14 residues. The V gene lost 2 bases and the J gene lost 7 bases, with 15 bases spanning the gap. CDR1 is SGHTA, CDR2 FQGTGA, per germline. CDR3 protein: CASSLADSYNEQYF. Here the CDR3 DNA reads TGTGCCAGCAGCTTAGCGGACTCCTACAATGAGCAGTACTTC. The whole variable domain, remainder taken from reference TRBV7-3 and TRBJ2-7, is GAGVSQTPSNKVTEKGKYVELRCDPISGHTALYWYRQSLGQGPEFLIYFQGTGAADDSGLPNDRFFAVRPEGSVSTLKIQRTERGDSAVYLCASSLADSYNEQYFGPGTRLTVT.

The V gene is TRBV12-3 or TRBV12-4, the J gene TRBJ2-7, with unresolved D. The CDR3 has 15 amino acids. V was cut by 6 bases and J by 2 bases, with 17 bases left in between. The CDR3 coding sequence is TGTGCCAGCAGCTCAGAGACTGAGGCGACCTACGAGCAGTACTTC. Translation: CASSSETEATYEQYF.

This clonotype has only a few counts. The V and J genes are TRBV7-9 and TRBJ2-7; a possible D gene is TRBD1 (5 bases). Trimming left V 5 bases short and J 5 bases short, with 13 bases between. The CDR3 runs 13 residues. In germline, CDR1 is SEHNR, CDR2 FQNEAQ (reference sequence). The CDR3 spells CASSVRQGNEQYF. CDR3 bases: TGTGCCAGCAGCGTAAGGCAGGGCAACGAGCAGTACTTC. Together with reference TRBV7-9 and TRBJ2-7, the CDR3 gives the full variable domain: DTGVSQNPRHKITKRGQNVTFRCDPISEHNRLYWYRQTLGQGPEFLTYFQNEAQLEKSRLLSDRFSAERPKGSFSTLEIQRTEQGDSAMYLCASSVRQGNEQYFGPGTRLTVT.

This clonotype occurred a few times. The CDR3 is CASSLTGGSAKGQPQHF. CDR3 nucleotide sequence: TGTGCCAGCAGTTTAACTGGCGGGTCAGCAAAAGGTCAGCCCCAGCATTTT. The chain carries TRBV27 and TRBJ1-5; D unclear. Germline lookup yields CDR1 MNHEY and CDR2 SMNVEV (reference sequence). CDR3 length: 17 residues. Trimming took off 2 bases at V and 6 bases at J, with 20 bases between the two ends.

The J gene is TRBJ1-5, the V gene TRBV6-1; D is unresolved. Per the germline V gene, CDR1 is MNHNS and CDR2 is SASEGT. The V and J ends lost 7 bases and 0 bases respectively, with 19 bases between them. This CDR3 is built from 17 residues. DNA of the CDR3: TGTGCCAGCATGATGGGCTTCACAACCTATAGCAATCAGCCCCAGCATTTT. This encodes CASMMGFTTYSNQPQHF.

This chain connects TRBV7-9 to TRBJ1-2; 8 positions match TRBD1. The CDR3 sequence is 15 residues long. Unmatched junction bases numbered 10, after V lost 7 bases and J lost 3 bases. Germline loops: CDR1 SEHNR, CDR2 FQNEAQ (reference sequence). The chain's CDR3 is CASTFLEGQDYGYTF. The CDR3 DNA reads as TGTGCCAGCACCTTCCTGGAGGGACAGGACTATGGCTACACCTTC.

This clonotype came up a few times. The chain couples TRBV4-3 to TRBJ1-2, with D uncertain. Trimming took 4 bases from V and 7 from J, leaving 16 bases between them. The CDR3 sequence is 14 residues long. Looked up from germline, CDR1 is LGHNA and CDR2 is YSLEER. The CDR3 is CASSRALQELGYTF. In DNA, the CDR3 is TGCGCCAGCAGCCGAGCGCTTCAGGAGCTTGGCTACACCTTC.

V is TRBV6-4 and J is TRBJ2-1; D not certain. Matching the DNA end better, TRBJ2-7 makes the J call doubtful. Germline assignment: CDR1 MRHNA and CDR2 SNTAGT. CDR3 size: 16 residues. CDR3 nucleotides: TGTGCCAGCACCGCACGTCCGGCAGTATCCTACAATGAGCAGTACTTC. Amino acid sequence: CASTARPAVSYNEQYF.

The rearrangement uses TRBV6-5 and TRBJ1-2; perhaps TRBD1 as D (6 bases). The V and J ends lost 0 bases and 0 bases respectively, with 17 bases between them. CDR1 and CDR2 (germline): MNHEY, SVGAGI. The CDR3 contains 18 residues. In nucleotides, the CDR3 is TGTGCCAGCAGTTACTCGATTCCCAGGGGTCTTACTAACTATGGCTACACCTTC. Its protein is CASSYSIPRGLTNYGYTF.